The present entry profiles one TCR beta chain with its context. Its antigen remains unidentified. This specimen belongs to a study of vaccination and CD4 T cells after COVID-19. The overall study: Six males and four females, two of them Hispanic, were enrolled as convalescents. Overlapping spike peptides served as the stimulus for the cells. These peptides came from SARS-CoV-2 and from the common cold coronaviruses HCoV-NL63, HCoV-OC43 and HCoV-229E.

Cultured CD4+ T-cell DNA underwent Oncomine TCR Beta short-read sequencing. TCRdb reprocessed the PCR reads with MiXCR, giving one entry per CDR3 protein. Of 9,500 to 15,000 distinct CDR3 sequences listed, approximately 51% are singletons. The length of the CDR3 is 14 residues. CDR1 and CDR2 (germline): SNHLY, FYNNEI. V was shortened by 10 bases and J by 5 bases, with 20 bases between the two germline ends. The treatment is: approximately 9-day PBMC culture with coronavirus spike peptide pools or control peptides (ViraFEST assay). The sample consisted of cultured CD4+ T cells from blood, taken after SARS-CoV-2 vaccination. The clonotype comes from a human donor with COVID-19. The genes are TRBV2 and TRBJ1-1; no clear D gene. This CDR3 reads CATGSGQASTEAFF. The DNA of the CDR3 is TGTGCCACAGGCTCTGGCCAAGCTTCGACTGAAGCTTTCTTT.